Listed below are T cell receptor beta chains from one sample, sequenced in a study of spatial heterogeneity in lung cancer. TCRdb called the 5' RACE reads again in MiXCR, with one record for every CDR3 protein. This sample yields some 30,000 distinct CDR3 sequences, of which about 5.3% are seen a single time; less than 25% belongs to the top ten. Specimen: PBMCs, collected at follow-up. These receptors were collected from a female donor with early-stage non-small cell lung cancer. Each CDR3 is given with its conserved first and last residue. The D gene is left open where the match is weak. Clone size is not always given. Where it is, it says once, few, many or a class for expanded clones.

17,many,TRBJ1-6,TRBD1,TRBV7-2,TGTGCCAGCACCAACCCGGGGGGACAGTCCTATAATTCACCCCTCCACTTT,CASTNPGGQSYNSPLHF
15,many,TRBJ2-1,TRBD2,TRBV28,TGTGCCAGCAGTACCGGGACTAGCGCCGCGAATGAGCAGTTCTTC,CASSTGTSAANEQFF
14,many,TRBJ2-1,-,TRBV9,TGTGCCAGCAGCGTAGTAGGTAGTGTCAATGAGCAGTTCTTC,CASSVVGSVNEQFF
17,many,TRBJ2-2,-,TRBV4-3,TGCGCCAGCAGCCAAGATTATGGGATGGCGAACACCGGGGAGCTGTTTTTT,CASSQDYGMANTGELFF
15,many,TRBJ2-3,TRBD2,TRBV2,TGTGCCAGCAGTGATGCTAGCGGGGGGTCGGATACGCAGTATTTT,CASSDASGGSDTQYF
15,many,TRBJ2-3,TRBD2,TRBV2,TGTGCCAGCAGCTCCGGGACTAGCGGGAGCCAAGGGCAGTATTTT,CASSSGTSGSQGQYF
17,many,TRBJ2-1,TRBD2,TRBV7-8,TGTGCCAGCAGCTTAGAATCGGAAGCGGGGGGGCGGTATGAGCAGTTCTTC,CASSLESEAGGRYEQFF
15,many,TRBJ2-2,TRBD2,TRBV5-4,TGTGCCAGCAGCTTGGCTAGCGGGGGCACCGGGGAGCTGTTTTTT,CASSLASGGTGELFF
14,many,TRBJ2-1,-,TRBV20-1,TGCAGTGCTAGAGCAGGGGGAGGGGAAAATGAGCAGTTCTTC,CSARAGGGENEQFF
12,many,TRBJ2-2,-,TRBV29-1,TGCAGCGTCAAATCTAACACCGGGGAGCTGTTTTTT,CSVKSNTGELFF
15,many,TRBJ1-1,TRBD1,TRBV10-2,TGCGCCAGCAGTGAACCAGGGACAGGGTACACTGAAGCTTTCTTT,CASSEPGTGYTEAFF
15,many,TRBJ2-7,TRBD2,TRBV18,TGTGCCAGCTCACCCCTCACAGCTAGCGGGGACGAGCAGTACTTC,CASSPLTASGDEQYF
13,many,TRBJ2-7,-,TRBV11-2,TGTGCCAGCAGCTTAGGGGGGAACTACGAGCAGTACTTC,CASSLGGNYEQYF
15,many,TRBJ2-1,TRBD1,TRBV7-3,TGTGCCAGCAGCTCCCCGGGACAGGGTATAGATGAGCAGTTCTTC,CASSSPGQGIDEQFF
16,many,TRBJ2-7,TRBD1,TRBV6-2/TRBV6-3,TGTGCCAGCAGTCGAATACGGACAGGGGGCAGTTACGAGCAGTACTTC,CASSRIRTGGSYEQYF
16,few,TRBJ2-6,TRBD1,TRBV27,TGTGCCAGCGGCGGACAGGTGCCCTCTGGGGCCAACGTCCTGACTTTC,CASGGQVPSGANVLTF
11,many,TRBJ2-4,-,TRBV7-7,TGTGCCAGCAGCTTAGAAAACATTCAGTACTTC,CASSLENIQYF
14,-,TRBJ2-2,-,TRBV27,TGTGCCAGCAAGGAGGGAGCGAACACCGGGGAGCTGTTTTTT,CASKEGANTGELFF
14,many,TRBJ1-1,TRBD1,TRBV19,TGTGCCAGTAGTTCGGGACAGGTGCCCACTGAAGCTTTCTTT,CASSSGQVPTEAFF
15,many,TRBJ1-2,TRBD1,TRBV5-5,TGTGCCAGCAGCTTGCGCCAGGGGGCCGACTATGGCTACACCTTC,CASSLRQGADYGYTF
15,few,TRBJ2-2,TRBD2,TRBV19,TGTGCCAGTAGTCCCGGGACTAGCGTGGCCGGGGAGCTGTTTTTT,CASSPGTSVAGELFF
17,many,TRBJ2-3,TRBD2,TRBV7-9,TGTGCCAGCAGCCCATCCTGGACTAGCGGGGGGCACCGGCAGCTGTATTTT,CASSPSWTSGGHRQLYF
12,few,TRBJ1-2,-,TRBV5-6,TGTGCCAGCAGCCCCAGGGTAGATGGCTACACCTTC,CASSPRVDGYTF
15,many,TRBJ1-5,TRBD1,TRBV6-1,TGTGCCAGCAGTGAGGGACAGGGGAACGATCAGCCCCAGCATTTT,CASSEGQGNDQPQHF
13,many,TRBJ2-7,-,TRBV29-1,TGCAGCGTTACACTAGCAAGCTCCTACGAGCAGTACTTC,CSVTLASSYEQYF
13,many,TRBJ2-5,TRBD1,TRBV12-3/TRBV12-4,TGTGCCAGCGGAACGGGGACAGGGGGGACCCAGTACTTC,CASGTGTGGTQYF
15,many,TRBJ1-6,TRBD1,TRBV11-2,TGTGCCAGCAGCAAGACAGGGGCCGATAATTCACCCCTCCACTTT,CASSKTGADNSPLHF
12,many,TRBJ1-1,-,TRBV3-1,TGTGCCAGCAGCCAAGAGGGAAGAGAAGCTTTCTTT,CASSQEGREAFF